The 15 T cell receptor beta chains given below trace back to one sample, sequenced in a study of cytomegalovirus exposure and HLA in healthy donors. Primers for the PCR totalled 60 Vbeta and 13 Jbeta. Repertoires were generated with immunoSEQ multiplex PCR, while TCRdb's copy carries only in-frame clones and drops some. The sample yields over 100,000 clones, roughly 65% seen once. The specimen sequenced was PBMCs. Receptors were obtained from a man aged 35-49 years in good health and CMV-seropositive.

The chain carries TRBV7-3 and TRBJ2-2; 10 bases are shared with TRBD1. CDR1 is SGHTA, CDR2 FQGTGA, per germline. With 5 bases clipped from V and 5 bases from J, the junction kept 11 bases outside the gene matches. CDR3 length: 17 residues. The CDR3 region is CASSPTRDRGSTGELFF. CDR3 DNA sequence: TGTGCCAGCAGCCCCACTCGGGACAGGGGTTCGACCGGGGAGCTGTTTTTT.

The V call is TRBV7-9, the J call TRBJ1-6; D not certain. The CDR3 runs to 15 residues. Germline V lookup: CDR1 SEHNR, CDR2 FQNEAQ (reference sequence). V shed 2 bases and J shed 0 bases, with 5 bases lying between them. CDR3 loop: CASSLRGSYNSPLHF. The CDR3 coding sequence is TGTGCCAGCAGCTTACGGGGCTCCTATAATTCACCCCTCCACTTT.

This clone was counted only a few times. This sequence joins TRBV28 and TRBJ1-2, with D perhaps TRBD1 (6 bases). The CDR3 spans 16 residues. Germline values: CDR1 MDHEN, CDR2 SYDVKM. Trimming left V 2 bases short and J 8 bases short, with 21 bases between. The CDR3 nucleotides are TGTGCCAGCAGTTTAATAATGGACAGCAGAGGAAAGGGCTACACCTTC. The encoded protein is CASSLIMDSRGKGYTF.

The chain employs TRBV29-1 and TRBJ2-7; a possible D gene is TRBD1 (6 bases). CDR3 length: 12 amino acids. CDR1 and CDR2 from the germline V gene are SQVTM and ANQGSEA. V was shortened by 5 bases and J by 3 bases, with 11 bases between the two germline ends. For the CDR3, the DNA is TGCAGCGTTACAGGGCAGGTCTACGAGCAGTACTTC. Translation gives CSVTGQVYEQYF.

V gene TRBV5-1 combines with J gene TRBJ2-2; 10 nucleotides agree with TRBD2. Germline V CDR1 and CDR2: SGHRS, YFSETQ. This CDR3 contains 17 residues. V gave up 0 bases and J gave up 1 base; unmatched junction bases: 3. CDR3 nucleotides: TGCGCCAGCAGCTTGGTATCTAGCGGGAGGAACACCGGGGAGCTGTTTTTT. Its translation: CASSLVSSGRNTGELFF.

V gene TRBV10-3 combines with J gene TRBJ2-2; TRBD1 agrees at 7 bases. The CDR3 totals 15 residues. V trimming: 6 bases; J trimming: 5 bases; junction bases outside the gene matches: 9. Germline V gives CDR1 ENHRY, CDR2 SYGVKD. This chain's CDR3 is CAISPGTVGTGELFF. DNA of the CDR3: TGTGCCATCAGCCCTGGGACAGTGGGGACCGGGGAGCTGTTTTTT.

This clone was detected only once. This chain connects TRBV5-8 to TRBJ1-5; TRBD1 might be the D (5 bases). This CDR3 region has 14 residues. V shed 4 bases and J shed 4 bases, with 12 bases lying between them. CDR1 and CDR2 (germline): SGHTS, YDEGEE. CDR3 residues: CASSHGAGNQPQHF. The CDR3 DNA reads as TGTGCCAGCAGCCACGGGGCGGGAAATCAGCCCCAGCATTTT. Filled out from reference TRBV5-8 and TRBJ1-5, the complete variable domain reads EAGVTQSPTHLIKTRGQQATLRCSPISGHTSVYWYQQALGLGLQFLLWYDEGEERNRGNFPPRFSGRQFPNYSSELNVNALELEDSALYLCASSHGAGNQPQHFGDGTRLSIL.

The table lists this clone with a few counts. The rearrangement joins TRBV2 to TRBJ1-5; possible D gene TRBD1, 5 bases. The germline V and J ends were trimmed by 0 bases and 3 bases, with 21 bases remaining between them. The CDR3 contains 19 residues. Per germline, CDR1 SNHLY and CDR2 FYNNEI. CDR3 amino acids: CASSEAGSGDPGINQPQHF. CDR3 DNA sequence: TGTGCCAGCAGTGAAGCGGGGTCGGGGGACCCAGGGATCAATCAGCCCCAGCATTTT.

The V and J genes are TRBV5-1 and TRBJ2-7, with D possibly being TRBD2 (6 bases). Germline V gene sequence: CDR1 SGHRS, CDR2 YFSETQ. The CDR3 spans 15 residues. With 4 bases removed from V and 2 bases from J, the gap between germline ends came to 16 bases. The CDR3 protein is CASSPGTSRAYEQYF. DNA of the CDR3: TGCGCCAGCAGCCCTGGGACTTCAAGGGCCTACGAGCAGTACTTC.

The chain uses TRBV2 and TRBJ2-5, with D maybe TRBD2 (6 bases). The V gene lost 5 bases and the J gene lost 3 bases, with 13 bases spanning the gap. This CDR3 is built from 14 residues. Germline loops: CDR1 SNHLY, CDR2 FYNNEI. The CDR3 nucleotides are TGTGCCAGCAGTACCGGGACTTTGAAAGAGACCCAGTACTTC. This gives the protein CASSTGTLKETQYF.

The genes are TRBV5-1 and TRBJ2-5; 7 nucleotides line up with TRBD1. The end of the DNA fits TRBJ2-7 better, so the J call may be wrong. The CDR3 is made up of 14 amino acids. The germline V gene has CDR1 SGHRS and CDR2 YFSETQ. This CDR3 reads CASSPQGVTYEQYF. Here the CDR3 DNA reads TGCGCCAGCAGCCCCCAGGGGGTGACTTACGAGCAGTACTTC.

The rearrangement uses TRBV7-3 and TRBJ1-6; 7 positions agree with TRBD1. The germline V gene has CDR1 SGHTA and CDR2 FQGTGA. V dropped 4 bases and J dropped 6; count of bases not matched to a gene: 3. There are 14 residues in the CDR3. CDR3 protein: CASSSGTANSPLHF. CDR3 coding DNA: TGTGCCAGCAGCTCCGGGACAGCTAATTCACCCCTCCACTTT.

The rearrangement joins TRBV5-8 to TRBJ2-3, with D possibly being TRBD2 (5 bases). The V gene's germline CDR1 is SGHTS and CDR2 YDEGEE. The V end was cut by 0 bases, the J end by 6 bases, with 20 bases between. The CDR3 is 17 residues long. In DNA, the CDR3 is TGTGCCAGCAGCTTGGTCGGGATCTTTGGGTACACGGATACGCAGTATTTT. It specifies CASSLVGIFGYTDTQYF. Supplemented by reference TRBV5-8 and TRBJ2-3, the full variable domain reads EAGVTQSPTHLIKTRGQQATLRCSPISGHTSVYWYQQALGLGLQFLLWYDEGEERNRGNFPPRFSGRQFPNYSSELNVNALELEDSALYLCASSLVGIFGYTDTQYFGPGTRLTVL.

The CDR3 DNA reads TGTGCCAGCAGTGGCCGAGACAGGCGGGATGGCTACACCTTC. It translates to CASSGRDRRDGYTF. This rearrangement joins TRBV27 to TRBJ1-2; TRBD1 might be the D (6 bases). The CDR3 has 14 amino acids. The V gene's germline CDR1 is MNHEY and CDR2 SMNVEV (reference sequence). V gave up 5 bases and J gave up 6 bases, with 16 bases separating them.

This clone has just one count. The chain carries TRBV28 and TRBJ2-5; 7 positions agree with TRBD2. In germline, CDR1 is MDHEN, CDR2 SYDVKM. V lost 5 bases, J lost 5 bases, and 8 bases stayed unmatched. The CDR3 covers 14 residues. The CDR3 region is CASSGGLLSETQYF. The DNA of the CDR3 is TGTGCCAGCAGTGGGGGACTACTGTCTGAGACCCAGTACTTC.